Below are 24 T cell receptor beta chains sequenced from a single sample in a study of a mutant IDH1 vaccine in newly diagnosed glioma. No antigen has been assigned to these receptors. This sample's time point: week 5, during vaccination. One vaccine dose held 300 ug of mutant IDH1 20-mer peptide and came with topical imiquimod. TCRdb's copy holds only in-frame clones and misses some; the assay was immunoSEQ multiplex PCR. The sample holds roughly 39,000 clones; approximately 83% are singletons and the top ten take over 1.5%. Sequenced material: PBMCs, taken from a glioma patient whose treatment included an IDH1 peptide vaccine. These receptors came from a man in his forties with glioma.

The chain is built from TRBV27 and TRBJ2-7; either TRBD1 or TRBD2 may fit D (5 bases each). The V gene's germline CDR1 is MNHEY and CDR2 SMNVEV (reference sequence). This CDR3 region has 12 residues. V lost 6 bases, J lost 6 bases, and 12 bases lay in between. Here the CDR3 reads CASSIEGREQYF. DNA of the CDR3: TGTGCCAGCAGCATCGAGGGACGCGAGCAGTACTTC.

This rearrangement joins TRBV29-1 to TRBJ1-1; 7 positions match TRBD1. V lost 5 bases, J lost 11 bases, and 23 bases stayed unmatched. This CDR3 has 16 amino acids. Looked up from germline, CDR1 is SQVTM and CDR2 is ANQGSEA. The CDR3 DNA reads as TGCAGCGTTTTTCCTGACGATGTGAAGCCAGGGGGTAGGGCTTTCTTT. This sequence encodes CSVFPDDVKPGGRAFF. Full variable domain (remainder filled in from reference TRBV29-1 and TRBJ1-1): SAVISQKPSRDICQRGTSLTIQCQVDSQVTMMFWYRQQPGQSLTLIATANQGSEATYESGFVIDKFPISRPNLTFSTLTVSNMSPEDSSIYLCSVFPDDVKPGGRAFFGQGTRLTVV.

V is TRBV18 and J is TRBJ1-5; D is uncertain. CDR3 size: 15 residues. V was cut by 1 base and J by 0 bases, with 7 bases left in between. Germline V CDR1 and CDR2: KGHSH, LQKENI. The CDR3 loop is CASSPRWGSNQPQHF. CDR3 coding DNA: TGTGCCAGCTCACCACGTTGGGGTAGCAATCAGCCCCAGCATTTT. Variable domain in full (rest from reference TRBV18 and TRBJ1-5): NAGVMQNPRHLVRRRGQEARLRCSPMKGHSHVYWYRQLPEEGLKFMVYLQKENIIDESGMPKERFSAEFPKEGPSILRIQQVVRGDSAAYFCASSPRWGSNQPQHFGDGTRLSIL.

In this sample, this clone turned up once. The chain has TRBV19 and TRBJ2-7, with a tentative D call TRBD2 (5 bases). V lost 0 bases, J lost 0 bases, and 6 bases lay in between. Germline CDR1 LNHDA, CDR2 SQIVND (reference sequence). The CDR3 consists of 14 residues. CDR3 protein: CASSIERGSYEQYF. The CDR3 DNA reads TGTGCCAGTAGTATAGAACGGGGCTCCTACGAGCAGTACTTC.

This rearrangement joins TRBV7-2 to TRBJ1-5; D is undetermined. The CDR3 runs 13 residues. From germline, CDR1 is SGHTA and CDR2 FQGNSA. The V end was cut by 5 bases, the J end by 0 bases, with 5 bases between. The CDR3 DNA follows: TGTGCCAGCAGCCCCAATAGCAATCAGCCCCAGCATTTT. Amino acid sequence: CASSPNSNQPQHF.

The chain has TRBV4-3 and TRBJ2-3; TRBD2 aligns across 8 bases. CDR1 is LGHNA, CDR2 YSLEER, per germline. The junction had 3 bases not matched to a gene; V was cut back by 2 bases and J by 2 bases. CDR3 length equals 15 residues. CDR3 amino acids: CASSQTSGVTDTQYF. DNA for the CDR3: TGCGCCAGCAGCCAAACTAGCGGAGTCACAGATACGCAGTATTTT.

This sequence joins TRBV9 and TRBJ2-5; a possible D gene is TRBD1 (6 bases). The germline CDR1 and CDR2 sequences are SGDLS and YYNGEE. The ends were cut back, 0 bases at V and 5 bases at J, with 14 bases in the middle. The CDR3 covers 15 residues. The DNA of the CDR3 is TGTGCCAGCAGCGTAGGGACAGCTCGCCGGGAGACCCAGTACTTC. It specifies CASSVGTARRETQYF.

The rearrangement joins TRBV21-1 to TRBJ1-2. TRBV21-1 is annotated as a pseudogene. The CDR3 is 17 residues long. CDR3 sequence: CASSTKVAGQCDYGYTF. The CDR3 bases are TGTGCCAGCAGCACTAAAGTGGCGGGGCAGTGCGACTATGGCTACACCTTC.

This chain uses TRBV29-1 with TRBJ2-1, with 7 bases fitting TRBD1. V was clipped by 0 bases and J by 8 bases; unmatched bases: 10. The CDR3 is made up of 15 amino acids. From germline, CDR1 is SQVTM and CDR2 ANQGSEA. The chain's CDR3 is CSVEDRSRGSDEQFF. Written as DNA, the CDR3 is TGCAGCGTTGAAGATCGGTCCAGGGGGTCAGATGAGCAGTTCTTC.

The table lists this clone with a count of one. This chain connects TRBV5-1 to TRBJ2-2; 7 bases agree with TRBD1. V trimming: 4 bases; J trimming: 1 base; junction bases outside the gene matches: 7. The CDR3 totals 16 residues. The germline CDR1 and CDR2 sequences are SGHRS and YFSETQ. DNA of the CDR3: TGCGCCAGCAGCCCCTCCGGGACAGAGAACACCGGGGAGCTGTTTTTT. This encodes CASSPSGTENTGELFF.

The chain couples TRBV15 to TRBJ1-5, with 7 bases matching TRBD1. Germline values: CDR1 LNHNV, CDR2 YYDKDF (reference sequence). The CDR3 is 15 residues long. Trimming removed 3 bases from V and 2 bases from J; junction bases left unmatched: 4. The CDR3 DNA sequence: TGTGCCACCAGCAGGTTTGGACAGGGCAATCAGCCCCAGCATTTT. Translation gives CATSRFGQGNQPQHF.

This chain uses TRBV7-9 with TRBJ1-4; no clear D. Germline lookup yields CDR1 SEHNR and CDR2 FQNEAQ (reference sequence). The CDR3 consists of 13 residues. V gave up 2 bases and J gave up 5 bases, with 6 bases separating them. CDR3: CASSLLGNEKLFF. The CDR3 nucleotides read TGTGCCAGCAGCTTACTAGGGAATGAAAAACTGTTTTTT.

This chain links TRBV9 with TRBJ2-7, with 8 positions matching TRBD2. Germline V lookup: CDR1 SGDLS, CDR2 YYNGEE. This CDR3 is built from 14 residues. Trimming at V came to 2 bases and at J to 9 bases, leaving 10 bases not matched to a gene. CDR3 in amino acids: CASSVGTRRPGQYF. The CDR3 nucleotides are TGTGCCAGCAGCGTGGGGACTAGGCGACCGGGGCAGTACTTC. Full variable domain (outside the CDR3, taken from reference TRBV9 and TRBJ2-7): DSGVTQTPKHLITATGQRVTLRCSPRSGDLSVYWYQQSLDQGLQFLIQYYNGEERAKGNILERFSAQQFPDLHSELNLSSLELGDSALYFCASSVGTRRPGQYFGPGTRLTVT.

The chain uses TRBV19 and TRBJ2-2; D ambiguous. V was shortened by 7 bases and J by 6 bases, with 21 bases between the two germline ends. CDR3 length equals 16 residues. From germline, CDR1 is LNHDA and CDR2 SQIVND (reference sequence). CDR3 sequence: CASNLKPPPLAGELFF. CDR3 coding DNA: TGTGCCAGTAACCTTAAGCCCCCGCCCCTGGCCGGGGAGCTGTTTTTT.

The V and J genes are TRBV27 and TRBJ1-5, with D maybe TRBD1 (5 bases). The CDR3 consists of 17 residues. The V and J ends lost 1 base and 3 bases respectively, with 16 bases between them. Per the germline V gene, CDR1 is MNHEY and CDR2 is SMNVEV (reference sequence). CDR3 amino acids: CASSLFWTHPFNQPQHF. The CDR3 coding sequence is TGTGCCAGCAGTTTATTTTGGACACATCCATTCAATCAGCCCCAGCATTTT.

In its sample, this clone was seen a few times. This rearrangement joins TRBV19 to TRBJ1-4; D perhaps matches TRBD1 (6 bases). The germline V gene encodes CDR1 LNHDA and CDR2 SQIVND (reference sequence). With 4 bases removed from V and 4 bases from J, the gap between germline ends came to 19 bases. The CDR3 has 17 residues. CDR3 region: CASSSGKRGLHNEKLFF. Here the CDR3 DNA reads TGTGCCAGTAGTAGTGGTAAACGGGGGCTTCATAATGAAAAACTGTTTTTT.

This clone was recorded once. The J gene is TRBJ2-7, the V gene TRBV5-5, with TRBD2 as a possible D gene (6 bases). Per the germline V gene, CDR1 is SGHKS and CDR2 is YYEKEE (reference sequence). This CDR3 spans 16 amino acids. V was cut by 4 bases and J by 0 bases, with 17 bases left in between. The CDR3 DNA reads TGTGCCAGCAGCCGAGGACGCGGGACCTCCTCCTACGAGCAGTACTTC. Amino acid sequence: CASSRGRGTSSYEQYF.

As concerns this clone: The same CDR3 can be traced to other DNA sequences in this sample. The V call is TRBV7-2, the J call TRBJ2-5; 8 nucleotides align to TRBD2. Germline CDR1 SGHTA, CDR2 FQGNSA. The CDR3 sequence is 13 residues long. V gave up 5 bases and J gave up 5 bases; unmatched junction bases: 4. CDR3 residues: CASSSGSGETQYF. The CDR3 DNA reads TGTGCCAGCAGCAGCGGGAGTGGGGAGACCCAGTACTTC.

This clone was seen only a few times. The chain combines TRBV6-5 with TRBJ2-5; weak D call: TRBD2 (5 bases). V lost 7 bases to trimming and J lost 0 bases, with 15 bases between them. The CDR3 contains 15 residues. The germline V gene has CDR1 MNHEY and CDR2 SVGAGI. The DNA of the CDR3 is TGTGCCAGCACGGAAGAACCGGGGAACCAAGAGACCCAGTACTTC. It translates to CASTEEPGNQETQYF.

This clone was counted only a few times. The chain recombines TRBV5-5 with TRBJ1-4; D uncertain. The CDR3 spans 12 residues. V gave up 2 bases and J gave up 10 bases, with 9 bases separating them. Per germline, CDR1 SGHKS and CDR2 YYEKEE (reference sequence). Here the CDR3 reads CASSFEDRKLFF. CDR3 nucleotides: TGTGCCAGCAGCTTTGAGGATAGAAAACTGTTTTTT.

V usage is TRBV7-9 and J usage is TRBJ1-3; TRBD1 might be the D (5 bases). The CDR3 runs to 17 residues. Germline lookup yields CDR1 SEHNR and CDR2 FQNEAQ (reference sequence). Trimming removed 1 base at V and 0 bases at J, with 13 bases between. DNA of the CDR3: TGTGCCAGCAGCTTAGGCCTATATGACAGCTCTGGAAACACCATATATTTT. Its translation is CASSLGLYDSSGNTIYF.

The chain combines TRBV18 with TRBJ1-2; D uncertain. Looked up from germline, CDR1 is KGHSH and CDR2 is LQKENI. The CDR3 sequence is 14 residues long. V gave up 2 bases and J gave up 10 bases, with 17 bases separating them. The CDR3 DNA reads TGTGCCAGCTCACCAGGGGTGAACAGATTTAACTACACCTTC. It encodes CASSPGVNRFNYTF.

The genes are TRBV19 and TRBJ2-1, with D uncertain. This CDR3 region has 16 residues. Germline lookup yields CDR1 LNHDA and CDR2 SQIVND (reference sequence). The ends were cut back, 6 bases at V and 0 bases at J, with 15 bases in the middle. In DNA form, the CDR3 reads TGTGCCAGTAGGAGGACCGTCTCACGCTCCTACAATGAGCAGTTCTTC. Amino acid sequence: CASRRTVSRSYNEQFF.

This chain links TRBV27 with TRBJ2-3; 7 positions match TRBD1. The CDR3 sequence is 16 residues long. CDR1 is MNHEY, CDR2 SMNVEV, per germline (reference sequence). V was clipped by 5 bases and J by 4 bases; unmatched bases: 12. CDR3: CASSQQRRDRPDTQYF. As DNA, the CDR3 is TGTGCCAGCAGTCAACAACGAAGGGACAGACCAGATACGCAGTATTTT.